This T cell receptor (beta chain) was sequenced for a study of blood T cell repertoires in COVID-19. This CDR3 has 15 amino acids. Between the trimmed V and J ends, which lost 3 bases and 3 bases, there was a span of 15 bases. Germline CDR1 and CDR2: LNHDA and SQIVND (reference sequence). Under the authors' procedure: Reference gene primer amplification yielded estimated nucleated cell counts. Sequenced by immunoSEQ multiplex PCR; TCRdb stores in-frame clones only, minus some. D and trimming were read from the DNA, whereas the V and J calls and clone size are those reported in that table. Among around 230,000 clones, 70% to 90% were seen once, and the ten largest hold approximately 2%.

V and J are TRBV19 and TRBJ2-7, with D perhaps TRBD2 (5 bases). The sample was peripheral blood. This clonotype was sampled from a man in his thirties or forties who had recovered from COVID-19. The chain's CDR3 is CASSMRAGVNYEQYF. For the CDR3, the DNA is TGTGCCAGTAGTATGAGGGCAGGAGTAAACTACGAGCAGTACTTC. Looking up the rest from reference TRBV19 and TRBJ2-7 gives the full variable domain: DGGITQSPKYLFRKEGQNVTLSCEQNLNHDAMYWYRQDPGQGLRLIYYSQIVNDFQKGDIAEGYSVSREKKESFPLTVTSAQKNPTAFYLCASSMRAGVNYEQYFGPGTRLTVT.